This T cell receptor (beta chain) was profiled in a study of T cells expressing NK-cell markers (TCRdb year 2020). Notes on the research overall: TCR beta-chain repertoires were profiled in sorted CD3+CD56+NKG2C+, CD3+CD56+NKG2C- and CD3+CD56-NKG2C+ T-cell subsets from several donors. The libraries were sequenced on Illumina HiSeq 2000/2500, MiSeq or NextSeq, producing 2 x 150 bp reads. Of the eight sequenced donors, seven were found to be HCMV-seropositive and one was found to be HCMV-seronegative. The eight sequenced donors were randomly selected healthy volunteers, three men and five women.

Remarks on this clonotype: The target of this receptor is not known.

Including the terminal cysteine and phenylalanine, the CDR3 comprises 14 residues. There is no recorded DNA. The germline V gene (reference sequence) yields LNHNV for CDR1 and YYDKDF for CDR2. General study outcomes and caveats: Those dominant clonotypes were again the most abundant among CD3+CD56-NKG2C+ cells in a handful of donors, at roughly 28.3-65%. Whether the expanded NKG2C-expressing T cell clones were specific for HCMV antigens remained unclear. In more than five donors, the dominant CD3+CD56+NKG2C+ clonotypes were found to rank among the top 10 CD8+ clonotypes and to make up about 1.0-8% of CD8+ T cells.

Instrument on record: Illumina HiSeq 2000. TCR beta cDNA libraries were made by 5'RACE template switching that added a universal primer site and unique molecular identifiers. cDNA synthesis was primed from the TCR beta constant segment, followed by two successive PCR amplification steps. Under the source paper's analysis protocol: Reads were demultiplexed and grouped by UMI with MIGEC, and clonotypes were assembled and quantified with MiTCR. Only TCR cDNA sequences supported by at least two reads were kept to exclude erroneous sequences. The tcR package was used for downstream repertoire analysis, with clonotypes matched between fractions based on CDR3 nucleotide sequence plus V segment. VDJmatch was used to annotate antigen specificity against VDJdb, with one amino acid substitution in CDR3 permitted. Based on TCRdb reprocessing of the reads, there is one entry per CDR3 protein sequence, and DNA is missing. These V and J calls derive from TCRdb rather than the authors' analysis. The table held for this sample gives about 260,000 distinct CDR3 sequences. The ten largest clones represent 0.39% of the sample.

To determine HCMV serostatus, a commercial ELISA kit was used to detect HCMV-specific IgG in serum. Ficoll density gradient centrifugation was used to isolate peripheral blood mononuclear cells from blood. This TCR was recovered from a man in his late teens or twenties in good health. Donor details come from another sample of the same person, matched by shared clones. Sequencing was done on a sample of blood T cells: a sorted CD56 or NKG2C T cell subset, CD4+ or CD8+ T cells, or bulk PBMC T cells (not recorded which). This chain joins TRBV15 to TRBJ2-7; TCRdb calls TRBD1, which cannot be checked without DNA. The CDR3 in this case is CATSRSALRYEQYF.